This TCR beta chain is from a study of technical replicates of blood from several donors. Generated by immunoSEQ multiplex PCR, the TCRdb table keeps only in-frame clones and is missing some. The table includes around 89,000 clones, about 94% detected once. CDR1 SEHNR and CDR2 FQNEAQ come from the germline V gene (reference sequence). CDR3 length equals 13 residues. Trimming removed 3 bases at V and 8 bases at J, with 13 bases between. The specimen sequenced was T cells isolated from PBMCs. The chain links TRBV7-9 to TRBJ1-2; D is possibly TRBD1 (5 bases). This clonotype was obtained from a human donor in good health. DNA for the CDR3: TGTGCCAGCAGCTTCGGGGGGAATCGCGGCTACACCTTC. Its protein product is CASSFGGNRGYTF.